This paragraph covers one T cell receptor (beta chain) sequence. Other nucleotide sequences from this sample produce the same CDR3. These data originate in a study of shared clonotypes between healthy human individuals. Clones were read by immunoSEQ multiplex PCR, and TCRdb kept only the in-frame ones, dropping some. This table has around 1.5 million clones, around 98% appearing once. Trimming removed 6 bases at V and 7 bases at J, with 10 bases between. The germline V gene encodes CDR1 MDHEN and CDR2 SYDVKM. The CDR3 runs to 11 residues. The sequenced material came from naive CD4+ T cells sorted from blood. Subset given: CD45RA+ positively selected. V and J are TRBV28 and TRBJ2-7; no clear D gene. This TCR derives from a man aged 30 to 45 in good health. The CDR3 reads CASSTRSEQYF. The DNA of the CDR3 is TGTGCCAGCAGCACCAGGAGTGAGCAGTACTTC. The entire variable domain, with the rest obtained from reference TRBV28 and TRBJ2-7, is as follows: DVKVTQSSRYLVKRTGEKVFLECVQDMDHENMFWYRQDPGLGLRLIYFSYDVKMKEKGDIPEGYSVSREKKERFSLILESASTNQTSMYLCASSTRSEQYFGPGTRLTVT.